This is a list of T cell receptor beta chains from one sample in a study of T cells after yellow fever vaccination. TCRdb passed the 5' RACE reads through MiXCR, listing each CDR3 protein once. The data hold fewer than 400,000 distinct CDR3 sequences, with 6.2% observed a single time. The sample in question was PBMCs, obtained 5 days after the yellow fever booster vaccination. The receptors shown here come from a man aged 25 to 40 who received the YFV17D yellow fever vaccine. Each CDR3 is given with its conserved first and last residue. Fields, in order: D gene, clone size, J gene, V gene, CDR3 DNA, CDR3 protein. The D gene is left open where the match is weak. Rows may omit the clone size; those that give it use once, few, many or a size class.

d_gene: TRBD2
abundance: few
j_gene: TRBJ2-1
v_gene: TRBV28
CDR3nt: TGTGCCAGCAGTCTTGGCGGGAGGACCTCCTACAATGAGCAGTTCTTC
CDR3aa: CASSLGGRTSYNEQFF

d_gene: .
abundance: many
j_gene: TRBJ2-5
v_gene: TRBV11-2
CDR3nt: TGTGCCAGCAGCAGGAGCACGGGACTCAAAGAGACCCAGTACTTC
CDR3aa: CASSRSTGLKETQYF

d_gene: TRBD2
abundance: .
j_gene: TRBJ2-3
v_gene: TRBV15
CDR3nt: TGTGCCACCGGGAGACTAGCGGGAGAGGTTGATACGCAGTATTTT
CDR3aa: CATGRLAGEVDTQYF

d_gene: TRBD2
abundance: many
j_gene: TRBJ2-1
v_gene: TRBV5-1
CDR3nt: TGCGCCAGCAGCGTGCAACTAGCGGGAGGGCAGAATGAGCAGTTCTTC
CDR3aa: CASSVQLAGGQNEQFF

d_gene: TRBD1
abundance: .
j_gene: TRBJ1-6
v_gene: TRBV5-4
CDR3nt: TGTGCCAGCAGCTCACAGGGGGGTAATTCACCCCTCCACTTT
CDR3aa: CASSSQGGNSPLHF

d_gene: .
abundance: .
j_gene: TRBJ2-1
v_gene: TRBV6-4
CDR3nt: TGTGCCAGCAGGATACTAGGAAGCTCCTACAATGAGCAGTTCTTC
CDR3aa: CASRILGSSYNEQFF

d_gene: TRBD1
abundance: few
j_gene: TRBJ2-1
v_gene: TRBV5-5
CDR3nt: TGTGCCAGCTCCCGGGACAGGGTGTATGAGCAGTTCTTC
CDR3aa: CASSRDRVYEQFF

d_gene: TRBD2
abundance: many
j_gene: TRBJ2-1
v_gene: TRBV7-2
CDR3nt: TGTGCCAGCAGCTTGACTAGCGGGAGGAACAATGAGCAGTTCTTC
CDR3aa: CASSLTSGRNNEQFF

d_gene: TRBD1
abundance: many
j_gene: TRBJ2-1
v_gene: TRBV24-1
CDR3nt: TGTGCCACCAGTGATTCCAACAGGGGAGAAGGCTACAATGAGCAGTTCTTC
CDR3aa: CATSDSNRGEGYNEQFF

d_gene: .
abundance: .
j_gene: TRBJ1-5
v_gene: TRBV20-1
CDR3nt: TGCAGTGCCCTAGAAGGGCGGAACAATCAGCCCCAGCATTTT
CDR3aa: CSALEGRNNQPQHF

d_gene: .
abundance: .
j_gene: TRBJ2-1
v_gene: TRBV7-6
CDR3nt: TGTGCCAGCAGCTTTAGACAGGCCATAGATAATGAGCAGTTCTTC
CDR3aa: CASSFRQAIDNEQFF

d_gene: .
abundance: .
j_gene: TRBJ2-7
v_gene: TRBV6-2/TRBV6-3
CDR3nt: TGTGCCAGCACCCCCCCGGGGTCGTTGGGCGAGCAGTACTTC
CDR3aa: CASTPPGSLGEQYF

d_gene: .
abundance: .
j_gene: TRBJ2-6
v_gene: TRBV29-1
CDR3nt: TGCAGCGTTAGTCCAGGGGTGGGGGCCAACGTCCTGACTTTC
CDR3aa: CSVSPGVGANVLTF

d_gene: .
abundance: few
j_gene: TRBJ2-3
v_gene: TRBV27
CDR3nt: TGTGCCAGCAGGATCCTCGGAGGCACAGATACGCAGTATTTT
CDR3aa: CASRILGGTDTQYF

d_gene: TRBD2
abundance: .
j_gene: TRBJ2-7
v_gene: TRBV11-1
CDR3nt: TGTGCCAGCAGCCCGAGACTAGCGGGAGGGCCTGTCAAGATCCACGAGCAGTACTTC
CDR3aa: CASSPRLAGGPVKIHEQYF

d_gene: .
abundance: .
j_gene: TRBJ1-6
v_gene: TRBV27
CDR3nt: TGTGCCAGCAGTTTATCTCCCCGGGACTCACCCCTCCACTTT
CDR3aa: CASSLSPRDSPLHF

d_gene: .
abundance: few
j_gene: TRBJ1-3
v_gene: TRBV6-5
CDR3nt: TGTGCCAGCAGCGTCGGTGACACCATATATTTT
CDR3aa: CASSVGDTIYF

d_gene: .
abundance: many
j_gene: TRBJ2-1
v_gene: TRBV5-1
CDR3nt: TGCGCCAGCAGCCCCGTAGATATTGTCTACAATGAGCAGTTCTTC
CDR3aa: CASSPVDIVYNEQFF

d_gene: .
abundance: .
j_gene: TRBJ2-3
v_gene: TRBV5-1
CDR3nt: TGCGCCACCAGACTCGCGGTTGGGACAGATACGCAGTATTTT
CDR3aa: CATRLAVGTDTQYF

d_gene: TRBD1
abundance: many
j_gene: TRBJ2-1
v_gene: TRBV19
CDR3nt: TGTGCCAGTAGCTCCACGGACAGGGGGATAAATGAGCAGTTCTTC
CDR3aa: CASSSTDRGINEQFF

d_gene: TRBD2
abundance: .
j_gene: TRBJ2-1
v_gene: TRBV11-2
CDR3nt: TGTGCCAGCAGCTTAATTCGCGGGCCGGGAAAGCGGGAGGTTTACAATGAGCAGTTCTTC
CDR3aa: CASSLIRGPGKREVYNEQFF

d_gene: TRBD1
abundance: many
j_gene: TRBJ2-7
v_gene: TRBV11-3
CDR3nt: TGTGCCAGCAGCTTAGGCCCCACAGGGGCCTCTCCCTCCTACGAGCAGTACTTC
CDR3aa: CASSLGPTGASPSYEQYF

d_gene: TRBD1
abundance: many
j_gene: TRBJ2-5
v_gene: TRBV7-2
CDR3nt: TGTGCCAGCAGCTCAGGGGGCGTCATCGAGACCCAGTACTTC
CDR3aa: CASSSGGVIETQYF

d_gene: .
abundance: .
j_gene: TRBJ2-1
v_gene: TRBV6-5
CDR3nt: TGTGCCAGCAGTTACTCTACTGAGCAGTTCTTC
CDR3aa: CASSYSTEQFF

d_gene: TRBD2
abundance: many
j_gene: TRBJ2-2
v_gene: TRBV10-3
CDR3nt: TGTGCCATCTGTCCTAGCGGGACTACGAACACCGGGGAGCTGTTTTTT
CDR3aa: CAICPSGTTNTGELFF

d_gene: TRBD1
abundance: many
j_gene: TRBJ2-1
v_gene: TRBV5-1
CDR3nt: TGCGCCAGCAGCGCCCTCACTCGGGACAGGTTCAATGAGCAGTTCTTC
CDR3aa: CASSALTRDRFNEQFF

d_gene: TRBD1
abundance: .
j_gene: TRBJ2-2
v_gene: TRBV7-3
CDR3nt: TGTGCCAGCAGCCAACGAGGGGACAGGACCTTTAACACCGGGGAGCTGTTTTTT
CDR3aa: CASSQRGDRTFNTGELFF

d_gene: .
abundance: .
j_gene: TRBJ2-5
v_gene: TRBV6-2/TRBV6-3
CDR3nt: TGTGCCAGCAGTTACCCCCTTGGGGCGCCAGGCGGAAGAGAGACCCAGTACTTC
CDR3aa: CASSYPLGAPGGRETQYF

d_gene: .
abundance: few
j_gene: TRBJ2-2
v_gene: TRBV29-1
CDR3nt: TGCAGCTATGAGAACACCGGGGAGCTGTTTTTT
CDR3aa: CSYENTGELFF

d_gene: TRBD2
abundance: few
j_gene: TRBJ2-1
v_gene: TRBV7-2
CDR3nt: TGTGCCAGCAGCTTAGGGGGGGGTCTCTCCTACAATGAGCAGTTCTTC
CDR3aa: CASSLGGGLSYNEQFF

d_gene: TRBD1
abundance: few
j_gene: TRBJ2-1
v_gene: TRBV6-1
CDR3nt: TGTGCCAGCAGCGTTTTAGGCTTGACAGGGGGCGCGATCCATGAGCAGTTCTTC
CDR3aa: CASSVLGLTGGAIHEQFF

d_gene: .
abundance: .
j_gene: TRBJ1-1
v_gene: TRBV11-2
CDR3nt: TGTCCCAGCAGCTTAGAAGCCCCCCGGGAAGCTTTCTTT
CDR3aa: CPSSLEAPREAFF

d_gene: .
abundance: many
j_gene: TRBJ2-3
v_gene: TRBV21-1
CDR3nt: TGTGCCAGCAGCAAAGGGGAAGATACGCAGTATTTT
CDR3aa: CASSKGEDTQYF

d_gene: .
abundance: .
j_gene: TRBJ2-5
v_gene: TRBV7-2
CDR3nt: TGTGCCAGCAGCCGGGGGGCCGGCGAGACCCAGTACTTC
CDR3aa: CASSRGAGETQYF

d_gene: .
abundance: few
j_gene: TRBJ2-6
v_gene: TRBV18
CDR3nt: TGTGCCAGCTCACGACGGACAGACCCCTCTCGAGGAGGGGCCAACGTCCTGACTTTC
CDR3aa: CASSRRTDPSRGGANVLTF

d_gene: .
abundance: .
j_gene: TRBJ2-7
v_gene: TRBV12-3/TRBV12-4
CDR3nt: TGTGCCAGCAGTTTCGTGACAGAGGGAAAGGAGTACTTC
CDR3aa: CASSFVTEGKEYF

d_gene: .
abundance: many
j_gene: TRBJ2-3
v_gene: TRBV5-1
CDR3nt: TGCGCCAGCAGCTTGGTGGGGCCGCAGTATTTT
CDR3aa: CASSLVGPQYF

d_gene: TRBD1
abundance: .
j_gene: TRBJ2-2
v_gene: TRBV5-1
CDR3nt: TGCGCCAGCACCCACCACAGGGGGACTTCCCTCACCGGGGAGCTGTTTTTT
CDR3aa: CASTHHRGTSLTGELFF

d_gene: .
abundance: many
j_gene: TRBJ2-3
v_gene: TRBV5-5
CDR3nt: TGTGCCAGCAGCACAGTACTGCCGGGGTCGGGCACAGATACGCAGTATTTT
CDR3aa: CASSTVLPGSGTDTQYF

d_gene: TRBD1
abundance: many
j_gene: TRBJ2-1
v_gene: TRBV12-3/TRBV12-4
CDR3nt: TGTGCCAGTTCCCCCCGACAGGGCGATGAGCAGTTCTTC
CDR3aa: CASSPRQGDEQFF

d_gene: .
abundance: few
j_gene: TRBJ2-5
v_gene: TRBV24-1
CDR3nt: TGTGCCACCAGTGACGCCACGGGACTGCAAGAGACCCAGTACTTC
CDR3aa: CATSDATGLQETQYF

d_gene: TRBD2
abundance: .
j_gene: TRBJ2-1
v_gene: TRBV7-8
CDR3nt: TGTGCCAGCAGGTCTAGCGGGAGCGGGGGAAATGAGCAGTTCTTC
CDR3aa: CASRSSGSGGNEQFF

d_gene: .
abundance: .
j_gene: TRBJ2-1
v_gene: TRBV11-2
CDR3nt: TGTGCCAGCAGCTTAGTTCCGCCTGGCAGCGCCTACTCCTACAATGAGCAGTTCTTC
CDR3aa: CASSLVPPGSAYSYNEQFF

d_gene: TRBD2
abundance: few
j_gene: TRBJ2-3
v_gene: TRBV11-2
CDR3nt: TGTGCCAGCAGCCCGCGGACTAGCGCCTACTCTACAGATACGCAGTATTTT
CDR3aa: CASSPRTSAYSTDTQYF

d_gene: .
abundance: many
j_gene: TRBJ2-1
v_gene: TRBV20-1
CDR3nt: TGCAGTGCCCGCCCTCGACTAGAATCCTACAATGAGCAGTTCTTC
CDR3aa: CSARPRLESYNEQFF

d_gene: .
abundance: many
j_gene: TRBJ2-6
v_gene: TRBV6-1
CDR3nt: TGTGCCAGCAGGCCACTGACCTCTGGGGCCAACGTCCTGACTTTC
CDR3aa: CASRPLTSGANVLTF

d_gene: .
abundance: few
j_gene: TRBJ2-2
v_gene: TRBV20-1
CDR3nt: TGCAGTGCTAGAGAGGCAGGGAACACCGGGGAGCTGTTTTTT
CDR3aa: CSAREAGNTGELFF

d_gene: .
abundance: few
j_gene: TRBJ1-4
v_gene: TRBV30
CDR3nt: TGTGCCTGGAGGGACGTGCTGCGCTCTGGAGAAAAACTGTTTTTT
CDR3aa: CAWRDVLRSGEKLFF

d_gene: .
abundance: .
j_gene: TRBJ2-2
v_gene: TRBV6-1
CDR3nt: TGTGCCAGCTGCCCGGGACTCACAAACACCGGGGAGCTGTTTTTT
CDR3aa: CASCPGLTNTGELFF

d_gene: TRBD2
abundance: .
j_gene: TRBJ2-5
v_gene: TRBV5-4
CDR3nt: TGTGCCAGCAAACTAGCGGGAGTGGAGACCCAGTACTTC
CDR3aa: CASKLAGVETQYF

d_gene: .
abundance: few
j_gene: TRBJ2-7
v_gene: TRBV29-1
CDR3nt: TGCAGCGTTGCCCAGACTAGTAGGTACTACGAGCAGTACTTC
CDR3aa: CSVAQTSRYYEQYF

d_gene: .
abundance: .
j_gene: TRBJ1-2
v_gene: TRBV7-9
CDR3nt: TGTGCCAGGGGCCCCGGGGTCCTCGGCTTAGCTGTCTATGGCTACACCTTC
CDR3aa: CARGPGVLGLAVYGYTF

d_gene: .
abundance: .
j_gene: TRBJ2-1
v_gene: TRBV3-1
CDR3nt: TGTGCCAGCAGCCAGACCGAAGAGCAGTTCTTC
CDR3aa: CASSQTEEQFF

d_gene: .
abundance: many
j_gene: TRBJ1-3
v_gene: TRBV30
CDR3nt: TGTGCCTGGAGTACGTTGGACGTCCTCTCTGGAAACACCATATATTTT
CDR3aa: CAWSTLDVLSGNTIYF

d_gene: TRBD2
abundance: .
j_gene: TRBJ2-2
v_gene: TRBV20-1
CDR3nt: TGCAGTGCTCTTGGACTAGCGGGAGTTAGCGGGGAGCTGTTTTTT
CDR3aa: CSALGLAGVSGELFF